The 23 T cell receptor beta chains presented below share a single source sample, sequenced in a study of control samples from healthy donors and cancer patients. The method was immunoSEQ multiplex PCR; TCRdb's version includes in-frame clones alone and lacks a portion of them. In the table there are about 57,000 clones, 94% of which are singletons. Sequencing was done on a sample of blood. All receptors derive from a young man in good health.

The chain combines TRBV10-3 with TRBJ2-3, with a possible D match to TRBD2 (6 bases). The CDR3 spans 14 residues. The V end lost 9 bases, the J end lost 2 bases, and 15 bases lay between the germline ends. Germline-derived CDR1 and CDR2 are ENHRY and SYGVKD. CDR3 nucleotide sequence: TGTGCCATTAGTCCGGGACTTTACACAGATACGCAGTATTTT. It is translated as CAISPGLYTDTQYF.

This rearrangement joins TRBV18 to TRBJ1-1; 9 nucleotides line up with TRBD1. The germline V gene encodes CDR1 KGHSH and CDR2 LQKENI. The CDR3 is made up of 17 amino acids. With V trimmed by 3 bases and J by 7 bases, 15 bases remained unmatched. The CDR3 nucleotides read TGTGCCAGCTCACCCGGACAGGGGAAAGGAAGGAATGATGAAGCTTTCTTT. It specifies CASSPGQGKGRNDEAFF.

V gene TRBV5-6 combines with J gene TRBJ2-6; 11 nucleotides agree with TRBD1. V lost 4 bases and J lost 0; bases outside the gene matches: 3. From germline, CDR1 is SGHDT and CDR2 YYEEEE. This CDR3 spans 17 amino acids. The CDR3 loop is CASSRGQGDSGANVLTF. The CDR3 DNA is TGTGCCAGCAGCCGGGGACAGGGGGACTCTGGGGCCAACGTCCTGACTTTC.

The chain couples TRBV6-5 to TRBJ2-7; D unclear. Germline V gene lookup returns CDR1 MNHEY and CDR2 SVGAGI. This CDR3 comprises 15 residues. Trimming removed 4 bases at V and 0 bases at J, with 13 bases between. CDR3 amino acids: CASSSPLESSYEQYF. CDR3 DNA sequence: TGTGCCAGCAGTTCCCCCTTGGAGAGCTCCTACGAGCAGTACTTC.

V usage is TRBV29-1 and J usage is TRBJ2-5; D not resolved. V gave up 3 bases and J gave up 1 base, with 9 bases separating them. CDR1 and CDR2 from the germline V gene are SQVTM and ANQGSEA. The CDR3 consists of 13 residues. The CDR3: CSVDWAGQETQYF. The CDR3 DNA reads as TGCAGCGTTGATTGGGCCGGCCAAGAGACCCAGTACTTC.

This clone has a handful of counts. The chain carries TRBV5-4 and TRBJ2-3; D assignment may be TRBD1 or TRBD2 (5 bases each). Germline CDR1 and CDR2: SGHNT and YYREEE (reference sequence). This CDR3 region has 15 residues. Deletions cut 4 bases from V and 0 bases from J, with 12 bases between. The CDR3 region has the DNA TGTGCCAGCAGCGGGGGACCTTCTAGCACAGATACGCAGTATTTT. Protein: CASSGGPSSTDTQYF. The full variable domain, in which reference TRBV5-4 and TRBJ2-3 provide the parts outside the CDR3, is ETGVTQSPTHLIKTRGQQVTLRCSSQSGHNTVSWYQQALGQGPQFIFQYYREEENGRGNFPPRFSGLQFPNYSSELNVNALELDDSALYLCASSGGPSSTDTQYFGPGTRLTVL.

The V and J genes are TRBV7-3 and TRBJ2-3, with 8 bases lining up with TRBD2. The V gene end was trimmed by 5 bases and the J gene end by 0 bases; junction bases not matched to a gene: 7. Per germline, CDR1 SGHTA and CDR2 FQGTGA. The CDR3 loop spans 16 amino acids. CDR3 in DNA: TGTGCCAGCAGCACTCATAGCGGGGAAAGCACAGATACGCAGTATTTT. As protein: CASSTHSGESTDTQYF.

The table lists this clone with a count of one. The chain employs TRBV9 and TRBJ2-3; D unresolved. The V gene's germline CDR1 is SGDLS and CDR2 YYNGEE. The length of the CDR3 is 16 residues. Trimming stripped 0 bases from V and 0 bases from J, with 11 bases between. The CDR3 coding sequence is TGTGCCAGCAGCGTAGGTCATGCCTCTAGCACAGATACGCAGTATTTT. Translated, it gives CASSVGHASSTDTQYF.

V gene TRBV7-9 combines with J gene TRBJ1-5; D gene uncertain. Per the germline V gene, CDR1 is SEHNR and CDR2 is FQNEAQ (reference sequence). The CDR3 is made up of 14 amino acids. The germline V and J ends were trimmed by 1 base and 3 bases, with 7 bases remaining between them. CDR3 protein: CASSLVGYNQPQHF. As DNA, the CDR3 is TGTGCCAGCAGCTTAGTTGGGTACAATCAGCCCCAGCATTTT.

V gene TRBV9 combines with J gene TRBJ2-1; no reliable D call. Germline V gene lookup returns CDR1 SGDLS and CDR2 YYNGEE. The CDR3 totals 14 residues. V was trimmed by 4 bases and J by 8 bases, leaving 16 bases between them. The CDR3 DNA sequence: TGTGCCAGCAGCTTACCCCCCCGCTCCGATGAGCAGTTCTTC. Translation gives CASSLPPRSDEQFF.

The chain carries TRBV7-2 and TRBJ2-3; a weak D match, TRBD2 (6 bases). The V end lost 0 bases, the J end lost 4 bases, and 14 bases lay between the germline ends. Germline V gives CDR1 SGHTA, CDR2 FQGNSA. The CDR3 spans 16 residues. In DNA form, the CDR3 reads TGTGCCAGCAGCTTAGCCCGGGGGAGTAGGGCAGATACGCAGTATTTT. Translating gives CASSLARGSRADTQYF.

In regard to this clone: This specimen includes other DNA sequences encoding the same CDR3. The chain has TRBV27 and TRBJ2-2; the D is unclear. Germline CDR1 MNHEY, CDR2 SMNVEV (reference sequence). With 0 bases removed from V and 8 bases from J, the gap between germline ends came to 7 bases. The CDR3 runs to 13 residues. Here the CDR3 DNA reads TGTGCCAGCAGTTTATCATGGGGAGGGGAGCTGTTTTTT. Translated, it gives CASSLSWGGELFF.

The CDR3 DNA is TGCAGCGTTGAACTAGCGGGGATCCCACAAGAGACCCAGTACTTC. Translating gives CSVELAGIPQETQYF. The chain uses TRBV29-1 and TRBJ2-5; 9 nucleotides agree with TRBD2. Germline V lookup: CDR1 SQVTM, CDR2 ANQGSEA. The CDR3 is made up of 15 amino acids. V shed 2 bases and J 2 bases; nucleotides not matched to a gene: 6. The variable domain in full, completed from reference TRBV29-1 and TRBJ2-5, reads SAVISQKPSRDICQRGTSLTIQCQVDSQVTMMFWYRQQPGQSLTLIATANQGSEATYESGFVIDKFPISRPNLTFSTLTVSNMSPEDSSIYLCSVELAGIPQETQYFGPGTRLLVL.

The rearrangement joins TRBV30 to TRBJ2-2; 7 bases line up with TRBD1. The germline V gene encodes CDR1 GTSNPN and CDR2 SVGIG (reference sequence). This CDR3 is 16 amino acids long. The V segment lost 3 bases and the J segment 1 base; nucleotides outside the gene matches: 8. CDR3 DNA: TGTGCCTGGAGGTTCGGGGACAGCCTGAACACCGGGGAGCTGTTTTTT. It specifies CAWRFGDSLNTGELFF.

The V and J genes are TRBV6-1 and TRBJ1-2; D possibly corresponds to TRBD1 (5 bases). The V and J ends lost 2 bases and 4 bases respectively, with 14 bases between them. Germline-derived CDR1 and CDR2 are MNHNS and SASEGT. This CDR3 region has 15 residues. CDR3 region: CASSESPQGGYGYTF. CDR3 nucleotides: TGTGCCAGCAGTGAAAGCCCTCAGGGCGGCTATGGCTACACCTTC.

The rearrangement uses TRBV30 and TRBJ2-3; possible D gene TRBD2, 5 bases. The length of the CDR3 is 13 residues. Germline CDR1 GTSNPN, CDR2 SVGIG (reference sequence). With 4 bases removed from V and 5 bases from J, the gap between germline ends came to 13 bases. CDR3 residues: CAWKPGIVDTQYF. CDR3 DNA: TGTGCCTGGAAACCCGGGATTGTAGATACGCAGTATTTT.

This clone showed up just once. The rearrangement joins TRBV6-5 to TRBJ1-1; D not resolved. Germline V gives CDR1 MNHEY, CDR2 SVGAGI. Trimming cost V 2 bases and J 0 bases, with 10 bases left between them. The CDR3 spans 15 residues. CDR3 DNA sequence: TGTGCCAGCAGTTACGACGCCCGGGTGAACACTGAAGCTTTCTTT. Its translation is CASSYDARVNTEAFF.

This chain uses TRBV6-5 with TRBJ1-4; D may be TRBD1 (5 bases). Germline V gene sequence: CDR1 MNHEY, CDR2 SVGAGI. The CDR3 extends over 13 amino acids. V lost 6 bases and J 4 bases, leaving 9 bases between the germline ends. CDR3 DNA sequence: TGTGCCAGCAGGAGGGGTATTAATGAAAAACTGTTTTTT. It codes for CASRRGINEKLFF.

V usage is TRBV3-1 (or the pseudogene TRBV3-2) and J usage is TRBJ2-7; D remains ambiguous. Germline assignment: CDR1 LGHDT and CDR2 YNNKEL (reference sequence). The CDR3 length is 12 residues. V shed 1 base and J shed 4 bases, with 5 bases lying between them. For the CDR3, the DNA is TGTGCCAGCAGCCAAGTTGGGTACGAGCAGTACTTC. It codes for CASSQVGYEQYF.

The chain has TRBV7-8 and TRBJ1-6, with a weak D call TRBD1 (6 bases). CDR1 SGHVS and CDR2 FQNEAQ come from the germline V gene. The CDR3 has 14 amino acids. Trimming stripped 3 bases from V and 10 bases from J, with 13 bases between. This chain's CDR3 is CASSFQGLGSPLHF. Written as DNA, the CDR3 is TGTGCCAGCAGCTTTCAGGGGCTTGGGTCACCCCTCCACTTT.

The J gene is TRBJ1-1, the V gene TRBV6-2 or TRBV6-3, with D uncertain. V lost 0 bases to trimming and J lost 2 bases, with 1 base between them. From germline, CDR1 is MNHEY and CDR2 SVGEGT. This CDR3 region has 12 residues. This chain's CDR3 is CASSYSNTEAFF. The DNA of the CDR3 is TGTGCCAGCAGTTACTCTAACACTGAAGCTTTCTTT.

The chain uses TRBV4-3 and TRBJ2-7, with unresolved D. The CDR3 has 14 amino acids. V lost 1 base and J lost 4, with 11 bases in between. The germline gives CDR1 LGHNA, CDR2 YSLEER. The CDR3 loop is CASSQGKGSYEQYF. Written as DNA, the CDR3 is TGCGCCAGCAGCCAAGGGAAGGGATCTTACGAGCAGTACTTC.

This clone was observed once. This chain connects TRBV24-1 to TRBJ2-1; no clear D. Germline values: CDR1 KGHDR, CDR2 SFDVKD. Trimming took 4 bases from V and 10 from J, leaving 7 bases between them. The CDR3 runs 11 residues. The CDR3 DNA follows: TGTGCCACCAGTGAAACGGCGGAGCAGTTCTTC. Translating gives CATSETAEQFF.